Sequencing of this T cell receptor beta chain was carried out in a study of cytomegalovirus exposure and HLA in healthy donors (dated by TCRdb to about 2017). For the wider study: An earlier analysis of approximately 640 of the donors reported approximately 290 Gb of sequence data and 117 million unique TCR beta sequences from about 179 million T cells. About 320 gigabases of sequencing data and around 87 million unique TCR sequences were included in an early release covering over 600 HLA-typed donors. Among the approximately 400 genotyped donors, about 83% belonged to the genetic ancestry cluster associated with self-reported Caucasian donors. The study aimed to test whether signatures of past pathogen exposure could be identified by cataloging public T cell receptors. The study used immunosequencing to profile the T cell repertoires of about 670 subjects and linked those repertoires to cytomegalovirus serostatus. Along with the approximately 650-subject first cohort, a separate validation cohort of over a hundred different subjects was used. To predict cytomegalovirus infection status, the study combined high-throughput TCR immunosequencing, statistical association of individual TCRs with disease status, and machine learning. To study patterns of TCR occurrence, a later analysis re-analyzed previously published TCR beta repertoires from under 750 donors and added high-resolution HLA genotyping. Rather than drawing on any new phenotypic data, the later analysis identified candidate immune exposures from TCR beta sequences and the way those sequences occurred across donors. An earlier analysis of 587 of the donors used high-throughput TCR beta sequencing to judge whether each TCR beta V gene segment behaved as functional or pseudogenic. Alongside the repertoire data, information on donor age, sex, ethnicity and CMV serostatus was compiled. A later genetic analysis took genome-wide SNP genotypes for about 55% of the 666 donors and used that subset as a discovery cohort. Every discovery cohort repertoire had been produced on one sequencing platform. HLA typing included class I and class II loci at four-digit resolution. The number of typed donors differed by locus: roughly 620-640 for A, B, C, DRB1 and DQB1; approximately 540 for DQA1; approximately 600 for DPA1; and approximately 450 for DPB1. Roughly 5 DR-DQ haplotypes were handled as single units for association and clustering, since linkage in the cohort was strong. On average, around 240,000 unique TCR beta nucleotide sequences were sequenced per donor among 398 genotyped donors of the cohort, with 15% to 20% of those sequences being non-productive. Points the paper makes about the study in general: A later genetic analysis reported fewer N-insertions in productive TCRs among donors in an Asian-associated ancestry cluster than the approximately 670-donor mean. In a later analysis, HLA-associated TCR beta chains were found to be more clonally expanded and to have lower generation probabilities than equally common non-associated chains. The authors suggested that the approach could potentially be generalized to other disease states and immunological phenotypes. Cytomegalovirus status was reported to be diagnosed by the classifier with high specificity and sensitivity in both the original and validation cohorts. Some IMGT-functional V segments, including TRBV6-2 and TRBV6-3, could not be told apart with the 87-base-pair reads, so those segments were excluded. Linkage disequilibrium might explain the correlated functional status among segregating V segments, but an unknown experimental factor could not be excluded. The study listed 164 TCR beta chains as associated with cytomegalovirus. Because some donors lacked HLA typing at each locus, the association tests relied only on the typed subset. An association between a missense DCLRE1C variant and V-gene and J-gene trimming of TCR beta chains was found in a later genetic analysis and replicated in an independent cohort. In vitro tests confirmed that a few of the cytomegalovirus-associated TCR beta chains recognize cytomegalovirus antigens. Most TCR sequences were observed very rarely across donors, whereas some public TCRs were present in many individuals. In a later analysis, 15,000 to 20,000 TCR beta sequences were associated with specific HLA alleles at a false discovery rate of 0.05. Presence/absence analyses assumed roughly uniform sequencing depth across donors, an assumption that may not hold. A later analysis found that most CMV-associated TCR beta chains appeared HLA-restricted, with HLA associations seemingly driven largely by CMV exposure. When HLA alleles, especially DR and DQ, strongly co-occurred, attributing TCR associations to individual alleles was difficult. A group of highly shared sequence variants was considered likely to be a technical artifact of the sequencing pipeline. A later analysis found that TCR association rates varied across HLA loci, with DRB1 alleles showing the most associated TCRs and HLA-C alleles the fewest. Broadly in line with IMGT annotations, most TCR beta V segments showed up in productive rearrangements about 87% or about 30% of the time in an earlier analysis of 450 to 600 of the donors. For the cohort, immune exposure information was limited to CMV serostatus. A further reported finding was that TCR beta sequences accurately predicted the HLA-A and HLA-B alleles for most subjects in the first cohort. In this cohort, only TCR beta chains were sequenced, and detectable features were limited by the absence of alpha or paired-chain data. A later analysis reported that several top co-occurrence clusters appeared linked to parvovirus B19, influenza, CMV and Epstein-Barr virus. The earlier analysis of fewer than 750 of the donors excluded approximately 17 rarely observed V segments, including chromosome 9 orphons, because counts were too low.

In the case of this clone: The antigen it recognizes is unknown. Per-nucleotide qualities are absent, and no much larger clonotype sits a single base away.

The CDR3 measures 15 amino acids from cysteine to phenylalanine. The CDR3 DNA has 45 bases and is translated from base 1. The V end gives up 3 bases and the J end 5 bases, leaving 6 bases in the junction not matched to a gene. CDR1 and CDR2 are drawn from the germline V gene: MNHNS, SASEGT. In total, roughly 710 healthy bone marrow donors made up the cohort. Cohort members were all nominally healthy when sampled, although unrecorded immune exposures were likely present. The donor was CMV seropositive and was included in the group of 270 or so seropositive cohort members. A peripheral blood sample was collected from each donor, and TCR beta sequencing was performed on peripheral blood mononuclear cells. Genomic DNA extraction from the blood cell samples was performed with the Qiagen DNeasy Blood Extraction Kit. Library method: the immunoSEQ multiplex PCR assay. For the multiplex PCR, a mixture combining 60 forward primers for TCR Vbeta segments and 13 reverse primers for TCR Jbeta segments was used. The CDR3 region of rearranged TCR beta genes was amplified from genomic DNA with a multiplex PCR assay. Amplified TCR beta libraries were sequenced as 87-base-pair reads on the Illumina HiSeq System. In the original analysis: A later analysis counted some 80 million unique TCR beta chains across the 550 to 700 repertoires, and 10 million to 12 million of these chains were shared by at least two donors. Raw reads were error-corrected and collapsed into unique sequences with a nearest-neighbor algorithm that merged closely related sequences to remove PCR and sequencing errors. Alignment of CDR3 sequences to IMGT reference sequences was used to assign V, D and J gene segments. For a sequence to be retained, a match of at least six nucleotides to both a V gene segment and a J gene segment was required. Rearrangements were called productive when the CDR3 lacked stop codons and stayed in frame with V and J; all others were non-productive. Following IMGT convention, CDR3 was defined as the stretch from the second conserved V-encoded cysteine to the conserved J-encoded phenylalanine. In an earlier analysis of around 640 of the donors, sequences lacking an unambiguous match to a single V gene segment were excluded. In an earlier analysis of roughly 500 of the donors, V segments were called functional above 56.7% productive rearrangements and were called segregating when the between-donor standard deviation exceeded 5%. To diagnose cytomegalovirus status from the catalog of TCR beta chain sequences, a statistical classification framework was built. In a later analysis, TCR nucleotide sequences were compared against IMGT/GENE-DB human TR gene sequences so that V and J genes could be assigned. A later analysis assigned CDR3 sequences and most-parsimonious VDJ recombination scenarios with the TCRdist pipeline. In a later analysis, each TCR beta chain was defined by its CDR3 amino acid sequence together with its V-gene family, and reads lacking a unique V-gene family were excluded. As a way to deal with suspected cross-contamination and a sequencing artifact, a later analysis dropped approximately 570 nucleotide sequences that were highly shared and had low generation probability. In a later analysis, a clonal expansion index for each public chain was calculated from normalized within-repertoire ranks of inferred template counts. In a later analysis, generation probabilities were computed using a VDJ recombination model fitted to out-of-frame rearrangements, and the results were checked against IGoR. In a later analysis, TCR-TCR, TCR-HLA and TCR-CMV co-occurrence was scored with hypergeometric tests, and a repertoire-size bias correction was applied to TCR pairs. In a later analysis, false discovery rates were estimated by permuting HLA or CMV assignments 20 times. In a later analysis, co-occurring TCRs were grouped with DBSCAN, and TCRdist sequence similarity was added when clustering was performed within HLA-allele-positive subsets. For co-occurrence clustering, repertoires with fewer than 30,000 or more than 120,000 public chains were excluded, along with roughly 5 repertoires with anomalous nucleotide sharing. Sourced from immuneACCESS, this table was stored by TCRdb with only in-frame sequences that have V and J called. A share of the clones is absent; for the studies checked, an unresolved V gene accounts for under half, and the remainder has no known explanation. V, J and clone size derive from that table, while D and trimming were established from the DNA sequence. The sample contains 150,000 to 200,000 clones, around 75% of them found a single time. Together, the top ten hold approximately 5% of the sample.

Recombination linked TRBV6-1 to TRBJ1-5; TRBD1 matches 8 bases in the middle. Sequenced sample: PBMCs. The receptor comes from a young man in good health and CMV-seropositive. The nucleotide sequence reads TGTGCCAGCAGTGATCAGGGGGCGAATTATCAGCCCCAGCATTTT. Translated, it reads CASSDQGANYQPQHF.